This is a list of T cell receptor beta chains from one sample in a study of cytomegalovirus exposure and HLA in healthy donors. Sequencing used immunoSEQ multiplex PCR; TCRdb keeps in-frame clones, though not all of them. The data show roughly 130,000 clones, roughly four fifths seen once. The specimen sequenced was PBMCs. Receptor source: a male donor in good health and CMV-seropositive. Both conserved end residues are part of each CDR3. The D gene is left open where the match is weak. The size field is filled for only some rows; it gives once, few, many or a size class.

clone_size	v_call	j_call	d_call	cdr3_nt	cdr3_aa
NA	TRBV11-3	TRBJ2-7	TRBD2	TGTGCCAGCAGCTCCGGACTAGCGGCGGAAGGGGAGCAGTACTTC	CASSSGLAAEGEQYF
NA	TRBV28	TRBJ2-1	NA	TGTGCCAGCAGTTCCGGAGAACGATACAATGAGCAGTTCTTC	CASSSGERYNEQFF
NA	TRBV29-1	TRBJ2-3	NA	TGCAGCGCCTTAGCGGATAATACGCAGTATTTT	CSALADNTQYF
NA	TRBV29-1	TRBJ2-7	TRBD1	TGCAGCGTACCGGGACAGGAGGCCTACGAGCAGTACTTC	CSVPGQEAYEQYF
NA	TRBV11-2	TRBJ2-3	TRBD2	TGTGCCAGCAGCCTCCTAGCGGGAGGCACAGATACGCAGTATTTT	CASSLLAGGTDTQYF
NA	TRBV5-1	TRBJ2-5	TRBD2	TGCGCCAGCAGCTGGACTAGCGGGAGGGAGACCCAGTACTTC	CASSWTSGRETQYF
NA	TRBV10-3	TRBJ2-5	NA	TGTGCCGTAACAGGGAACCCTCAAGAGACCCAGTACTTC	CAVTGNPQETQYF
NA	TRBV19	TRBJ1-4	TRBD1	TGTGCCAGTAGTACGGACAGGGTGGGGAAAAAACTGTTTTTT	CASSTDRVGKKLFF
NA	TRBV7-9	TRBJ2-5	TRBD2	TGTGCCAGCAGCGCCACTAGCGGGGGACAAGAGACCCAGTACTTC	CASSATSGGQETQYF
once	TRBV7-9	TRBJ2-3	TRBD1	TGTGCCAGCAGCCACGGACAGGGGGCCCCAGATACGCAGTATTTT	CASSHGQGAPDTQYF
few	TRBV9	TRBJ2-3	NA	TGTGCCAGCAGCCTGTACACCACAGATACGCAGTATTTT	CASSLYTTDTQYF
NA	TRBV7-2	TRBJ2-5	NA	TGTGCCAGCAGCCCGCAAGAGACCCAGTACTTC	CASSPQETQYF
NA	TRBV19	TRBJ2-5	TRBD2	TGTGCCAGTAGTCCCACTGGGGGGACTAGGCTCGTTATGACCCAGTACTTC	CASSPTGGTRLVMTQYF
NA	TRBV25-1	TRBJ1-6	NA	TGTGCCAGCAGTCCTGACGATCGGGCCCTCCACTTT	CASSPDDRALHF
NA	TRBV30	TRBJ1-6	NA	TGTGCCTGGAGTTCAGGGATGGCTAATTCACCCCTCCACTTT	CAWSSGMANSPLHF
few	TRBV14	TRBJ2-7	TRBD1	TGTGCCAGCAGCCCCTCAGGGGGAGAGCAGTACTTC	CASSPSGGEQYF
NA	TRBV6-4	TRBJ1-1	NA	TGTGCCAGCAGTGAAGAGATGAACACTGAAGCTTTCTTT	CASSEEMNTEAFF
few	TRBV7-3	TRBJ1-2	TRBD1	TGTGCCAGCAGCTCCCCCGGGACAGGTGTACGAGATGGCTACACCTTC	CASSSPGTGVRDGYTF
NA	TRBV7-9	TRBJ2-2	NA	TGTGCCAGCAGCTTAGGACGCGGCACCGGGGAGCTGTTTTTT	CASSLGRGTGELFF
NA	TRBV6-6	TRBJ1-5	TRBD1	TGTGCCAGCAGGGCGGGACAGCGGGATCAGCCCCAGCATTTT	CASRAGQRDQPQHF
NA	TRBV19	TRBJ1-1	NA	TGTGCCAGTACCATCGGTTGGGCGAACACTGAAGCTTTCTTT	CASTIGWANTEAFF
NA	TRBV27	TRBJ2-2	NA	TGTGCCAGCAGTTTAGAGGACCGGAGGGGAGAGCACACCGGGGAGCTGTTTTTT	CASSLEDRRGEHTGELFF
NA	TRBV10-3	TRBJ2-1	TRBD2	TGTGCCGCCGCATGGGAAGCGGGATATGAGCAGTTCTTC	CAAAWEAGYEQFF
NA	TRBV19	TRBJ1-4	TRBD1	TGTGCCAGTAGTGATCCGGGACAGGCAACTAATGAAAAACTGTTTTTT	CASSDPGQATNEKLFF
NA	TRBV12-5	TRBJ2-3	TRBD1	TGTGCTAGTGGACACGGGGGACAGGGGTCAGATACGCAGTATTTT	CASGHGGQGSDTQYF
NA	TRBV27	TRBJ2-7	TRBD2	TGTGCCAGCAGTTTAACTAGCGGGAGGTGGGACTACGAGCAGTACTTC	CASSLTSGRWDYEQYF
few	TRBV6-1	TRBJ2-7	NA	TGTGCCAGCAGTGATCAGGGAACCTACGAGCAGTACTTC	CASSDQGTYEQYF
few	TRBV5-1	TRBJ2-1	NA	TGCGCCAGCAGCTTGGCCCCAGGGAATGAGCAGTTCTTC	CASSLAPGNEQFF
NA	TRBV11-1	TRBJ2-1	TRBD2	TGTGCCAGCAGCTTAAGGGTTGGCGGGAGCGCTTCGGTAAATGAGCAGTTCTTC	CASSLRVGGSASVNEQFF